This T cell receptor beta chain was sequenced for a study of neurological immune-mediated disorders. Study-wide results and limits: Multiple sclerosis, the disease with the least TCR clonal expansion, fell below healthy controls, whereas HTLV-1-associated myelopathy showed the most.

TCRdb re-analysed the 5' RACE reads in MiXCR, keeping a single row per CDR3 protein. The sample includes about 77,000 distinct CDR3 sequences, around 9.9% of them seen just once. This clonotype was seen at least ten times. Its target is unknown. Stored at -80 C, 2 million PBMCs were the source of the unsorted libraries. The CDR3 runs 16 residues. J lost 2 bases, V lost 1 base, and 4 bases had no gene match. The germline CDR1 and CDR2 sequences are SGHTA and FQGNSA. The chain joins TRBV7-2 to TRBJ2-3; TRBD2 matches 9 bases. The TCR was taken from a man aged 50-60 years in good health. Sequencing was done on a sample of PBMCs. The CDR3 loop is CASSLGAGGHTDTQYF. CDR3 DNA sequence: TGTGCCAGCAGCTTAGGAGCGGGAGGCCACACAGATACGCAGTATTTT.